This T cell receptor (beta chain) was observed in a study of blood T cells in healthy people across ages. Study-level points and caveats: Naive CD4+ cells and diversity were both higher in long-lived donors than in aged donors. As age increased, TCR beta diversity per million T cells fell in a roughly linear fashion.

Alongside a J-beta primer mix, a sample-barcoded 5' primer served in a second PCR lasting 7 to 11 cycles. MiXCR was run by TCRdb on the 5' RACE reads, yielding one entry per CDR3 protein. The profile covers about 800,000 distinct CDR3 sequences, with approximately 25% appearing a single time and 3% to 4% taken by the ten largest. This CDR3 is 11 amino acids long. The V gene's germline CDR1 is SQVTM and CDR2 ANQGSEA. Comment on this clonotype: The antigen remains unidentified.

In addition, the sample was reused for a study of T cells of mothers and their children. That paper adds: A few healthy Caucasian mothers and their six children were the donors.

The source of this sequence is a boy aged 5-17 years in good health. The rearrangement joins TRBV29-1 to TRBJ2-1, with unresolved D. The end of the DNA fits TRBJ2-5 better, so the J call may be wrong. Sequencing input: blood. Written as DNA, the CDR3 is TGCAGCATCCATGGTCGGGAGACCCAGTACTTC. As protein: CSIHGRETQYF.